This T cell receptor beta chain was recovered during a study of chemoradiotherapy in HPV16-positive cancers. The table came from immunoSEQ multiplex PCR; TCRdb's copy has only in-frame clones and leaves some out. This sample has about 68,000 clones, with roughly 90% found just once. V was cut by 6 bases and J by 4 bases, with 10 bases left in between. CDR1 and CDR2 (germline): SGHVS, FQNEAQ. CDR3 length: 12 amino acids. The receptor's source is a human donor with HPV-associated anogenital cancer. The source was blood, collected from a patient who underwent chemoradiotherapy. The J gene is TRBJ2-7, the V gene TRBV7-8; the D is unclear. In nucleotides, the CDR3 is TGTGCCAGCAGTCAAGGAAGGTACGAGCAGTACTTC. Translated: CASSQGRYEQYF.